This is a list of T cell receptor beta chains from one sample in a study of beta chain features in type 1 diabetes. The data were produced by immunoSEQ multiplex PCR, yet TCRdb's version contains in-frame clones alone and is incomplete. The top ten clones hold under 0.095% of a sample with hundreds of thousands of clones, 15% to 19% of them seen once. Sequenced material: naive CD4+ T cells from blood. The source is a man aged 18 to 29 in good health. The CDR3 runs from the conserved cysteine through the conserved F or W. D genes are given only for firm matches. The size field is filled for only some rows; it gives once, few, many or a size class.

size	J	D	V	DNA	CDR3
NA	TRBJ2-2	TRBD1	TRBV30	TGTGCCTGGAGTTCGTTGGACAGGGACACCGGGGAGCTGTTTTTT	CAWSSLDRDTGELFF
NA	TRBJ2-1	NA	TRBV5-4	TGTGCCAGCAGCTTGCTAACAGGCGCCTACAATGAGCAGTTCTTC	CASSLLTGAYNEQFF
NA	TRBJ2-4	NA	TRBV4-2	TGTGCCAGCAGCCAAGATCAGCCGCAGCCGAGAAACATTCAGTACTTC	CASSQDQPQPRNIQYF
NA	TRBJ2-2	NA	TRBV7-2	TGTGCCAGCAGCTTAAAGGGAGTATCGAACACCGGGGAGCTGTTTTTT	CASSLKGVSNTGELFF
NA	TRBJ1-1	NA	TRBV4-3	TGCGCCAGCAGCCAATCTCCTAGGACAGCGAACACTGAAGCTTTCTTT	CASSQSPRTANTEAFF
NA	TRBJ1-1	NA	TRBV5-1	TGCGCCAGCAGCTTGTTCGGGGAAGGAGCTTTCTTT	CASSLFGEGAFF
few	TRBJ2-5	TRBD2	TRBV7-2	TGTGCCAGCAGCCCCCTTGCTAGCGGGGGGTACCCCCGGGACCAGTACTTC	CASSPLASGGYPRDQYF
NA	TRBJ1-5	NA	TRBV11-2	TGTGCCAGCAGCTTAGGAGGTGTCTACAATCAGCCCCAGCATTTT	CASSLGGVYNQPQHF
few	TRBJ2-4	NA	TRBV6-5	TGTGCCAGCAGTTACTCTAGCGGTCAGAAAAACATTCAGTACTTC	CASSYSSGQKNIQYF
few	TRBJ2-7	NA	TRBV19	TGTGCCAGTCGAAACGTCCTTCGAGGCTACGAGCAGTACTTC	CASRNVLRGYEQYF
NA	TRBJ2-3	NA	TRBV7-3	TGTGCCAGCAGCTTAGGGGGCGGGCCCCCCCCAACTAGCACAGATACGCAGTATTTT	CASSLGGGPPPTSTDTQYF
NA	TRBJ1-2	NA	TRBV28	TGTGCCAGTAGTTCCCCCCGCGGGGGGCACTATGGCTACACCTTC	CASSSPRGGHYGYTF
NA	TRBJ2-7	TRBD2	TRBV6-5	TGTGCCAGCAGTTACGGGACTACCTACCTCTACGAGCAGTACTTC	CASSYGTTYLYEQYF
NA	TRBJ1-2	NA	TRBV28	TGTGCCAGCAATACTAACTATGGCTACACCTTC	CASNTNYGYTF
NA	TRBJ1-1	TRBD1	TRBV9	TGTGCCAGCAGCCCACGGACAGGGTTCGGTACGAGGACTGAAGCTTTCTTT	CASSPRTGFGTRTEAFF
NA	TRBJ2-5	NA	TRBV19	TGTGCCAGTAGTTTCCGGACAGACCCCGGGACCCAGTACTTC	CASSFRTDPGTQYF
NA	TRBJ2-7	TRBD2	TRBV5-1	TGCGCCAGCAGCGTGGGACTAGCGGGAGACGAGCAGTACTTC	CASSVGLAGDEQYF
few	TRBJ1-4	NA	TRBV7-3	TGTGCCAGCAGCTTATCGAGGGAGCAGACTAATGAAAAACTGTTTTTT	CASSLSREQTNEKLFF
few	TRBJ2-7	NA	TRBV7-6	TGTGCCAGCAGTCCCTTGGGGACGGCCTACGAGCAGTACTTC	CASSPLGTAYEQYF
NA	TRBJ2-3	NA	TRBV25-1	TGTGCCAGCAGTGAATCTGGTAGGGGCTATTTAGGAGATACGCAGTATTTT	CASSESGRGYLGDTQYF
few	TRBJ2-5	NA	TRBV7-2	TGTGCCAGCAGCACCGGAAGACAAGAGACCCAGTACTTC	CASSTGRQETQYF